These 24 T cell receptor beta chains share one sample of origin, sequenced in a study of cytomegalovirus exposure and HLA in healthy donors. The PCR employed 60 Vbeta primers together with 13 Jbeta primers. TCRdb's table, derived via immunoSEQ multiplex PCR, lists solely in-frame clones and lacks some. The data hold 150,000 to 200,000 clones, with approximately 80% observed a single time. The sequencing sample was made of PBMCs. The source of these receptors is a woman aged 40 to 50 in good health and CMV-seropositive.

Only a few counts were recorded for this clone. This chain joins TRBV7-8 and TRBJ1-5; D not certain. V was cut by 5 bases and J by 11 bases, with 19 bases left in between. The CDR3 has 14 residues. In germline, CDR1 is SGHVS, CDR2 FQNEAQ. The CDR3 region is CASSGRRFGETQHF. DNA for the CDR3: TGTGCCAGCAGCGGCCGACGGTTCGGGGAGACCCAGCATTTT.

The chain is built from TRBV9 and TRBJ1-2; D gene uncertain. Germline CDR1 SGDLS, CDR2 YYNGEE. This CDR3 has 16 amino acids. Trimming took off 0 bases at V and 4 bases at J, with 16 bases between the two ends. DNA of the CDR3: TGTGCCAGCAGCGTAGGAGGCGCGAGGGTACCCTATGGCTACACCTTC. It translates to CASSVGGARVPYGYTF.

This rearrangement joins TRBV5-1 to TRBJ1-2; 9 nucleotides match TRBD1. The CDR3 has 14 amino acids. With 4 bases clipped from V and 6 bases from J, the junction kept 7 bases outside the gene matches. The germline gives CDR1 SGHRS, CDR2 YFSETQ. The CDR3 spells CASSQGRDRDGYTF. Written as DNA, the CDR3 is TGCGCCAGCAGCCAGGGTAGGGACAGGGATGGCTACACCTTC.

This chain uses TRBV5-1 with TRBJ2-6, with 12 bases lining up with TRBD2. The CDR3 totals 19 residues. V shed 4 bases and J 0 bases; nucleotides not matched to a gene: 8. Germline values: CDR1 SGHRS, CDR2 YFSETQ. The CDR3 DNA sequence: TGCGCCAGCAGCGGGGGGGGACTAGCGGGCATCTCTGGGGCCAACGTCCTGACTTTC. Protein product: CASSGGGLAGISGANVLTF.

The rearrangement links TRBV2 to TRBJ2-1, with 7 bases fitting TRBD1. This CDR3 is 11 amino acids long. CDR1 and CDR2 from the germline V gene are SNHLY and FYNNEI. After removal of 7 bases from V and 10 bases from J, the junction contained 4 bases not matched to a gene. This CDR3 is CASNRDSEQFF. CDR3 nucleotide sequence: TGTGCCAGCAACCGGGACAGCGAGCAGTTCTTC.

The rearrangement links TRBV5-1 to TRBJ2-7; the match to TRBD1 covers 10 bases. CDR3 length: 15 amino acids. J gave up 5 bases and V 0 bases, and 5 bases lay outside the gene matches. Germline V CDR1 and CDR2: SGHRS, YFSETQ. CDR3 DNA sequence: TGCGCCAGCAGCTTGGGACAGGGGGCTGTCCACGAGCAGTACTTC. Its translation: CASSLGQGAVHEQYF.

The chain employs TRBV14 and TRBJ2-1; 13 nucleotides match TRBD2. From germline, CDR1 is SGHDN and CDR2 FVKESK. The V segment lost 1 base and the J segment 3 bases; nucleotides outside the gene matches: 12. The CDR3 spans 20 residues. This chain's CDR3 is CASSQALGLAGVPFYNEQFF. The CDR3 nucleotides read TGTGCCAGCAGCCAAGCGCTCGGACTAGCGGGGGTTCCATTCTACAATGAGCAGTTCTTC.

V and J are TRBV5-1 and TRBJ2-5, with TRBD1 matching 12 bases. Losses at the gene ends were 10 bases for V and 5 bases for J; bases not matched to a gene: 18. CDR3 length: 17 residues. CDR1 is SGHRS, CDR2 YFSETQ, per germline. The CDR3 coding sequence is TGCGCCGCTTCCACTCGTCCGGGACAGGGGGCGCGGGAGACCCAGTACTTC. Translated, it gives CAASTRPGQGARETQYF.

This chain uses TRBV5-1 with TRBJ2-3; possibly TRBD2 for D (5 bases). The V gene lost 9 bases and the J gene lost 2 bases, with 16 bases spanning the gap. From germline, CDR1 is SGHRS and CDR2 YFSETQ. This CDR3 contains 14 residues. The CDR3 nucleotides are TGCGCCACCACGGGTGGAGGTCACACAGATACGCAGTATTTT. Translation: CATTGGGHTDTQYF.

The rearrangement uses TRBV28 and TRBJ1-3; no firm D call. Germline V gene data show CDR1 as MDHEN and CDR2 as SYDVKM. The ends were cut back, 6 bases at V and 0 bases at J, with 9 bases in the middle. The length of the CDR3 is 14 residues. CDR3 coding DNA: TGTGCCAGCAGCCTCCCGAGCTCTGGAAACACCATATATTTT. Protein sequence: CASSLPSSGNTIYF.

This clone was seen only once. This rearrangement joins TRBV13 to TRBJ2-5, with TRBD1 matching 10 bases. CDR3 length: 16 amino acids. The trim removed 4 bases at V and 5 bases at J, leaving 10 bases unmatched. Germline CDR1 and CDR2: PRHDT and FYEKMQ (reference sequence). The CDR3: CASSSKGTGVKETQYF. The DNA for the CDR3 is TGTGCCAGCAGCTCTAAAGGGACAGGGGTAAAGGAGACCCAGTACTTC.

The V gene is TRBV7-9, the J gene TRBJ2-5; D perhaps matches TRBD1 (8 bases). This CDR3 contains 17 residues. Trimming shortened V by 5 bases and J by 5 bases, and 24 bases separated the two germline ends. CDR1 and CDR2 from the germline V gene are SEHNR and FQNEAQ (reference sequence). The CDR3 nucleotides are TGTGCCAGCAGCAGCGGGACAGGAAGTCCAAGCGAGGAGACCCAGTACTTC. The encoded protein is CASSSGTGSPSEETQYF. Full variable domain (rest looked up from reference TRBV7-9 and TRBJ2-5): DTGVSQNPRHKITKRGQNVTFRCDPISEHNRLYWYRQTLGQGPEFLTYFQNEAQLEKSRLLSDRFSAERPKGSFSTLEIQRTEQGDSAMYLCASSSGTGSPSEETQYFGPGTRLLVL.

V and J are TRBV5-1 and TRBJ2-7, with D perhaps matching TRBD2 (6 bases). Germline loops: CDR1 SGHRS, CDR2 YFSETQ. V was pared by 3 bases and J by 4 bases, with 17 bases between. This CDR3 region has 15 residues. This CDR3 reads CASSSGLSVAYEQYF. CDR3 nucleotides: TGCGCCAGCAGCTCGGGACTCTCAGTCGCGTACGAGCAGTACTTC.

This clone was counted only a few times. The V and J genes are TRBV7-8 and TRBJ2-1; 12 nucleotides line up with TRBD2. The CDR3 loop spans 17 amino acids. After removal of 0 bases from V and 6 bases from J, the junction contained 6 bases not matched to a gene. Germline V gives CDR1 SGHVS, CDR2 FQNEAQ. The CDR3 nucleotides read TGTGCCAGCAGCTTAGCTACGACTAGCGGGGGTGGCAATGAGCAGTTCTTC. It is translated as CASSLATTSGGGNEQFF.

The count of this clone is one. The V and J genes are TRBV6-6 and TRBJ2-3; tentative D call: TRBD2 (6 bases). In germline, CDR1 is MNHNY, CDR2 SVGAGI (reference sequence). The CDR3 runs 13 residues. Deletions cut 6 bases from V and 6 bases from J, with 13 bases between. The CDR3 DNA reads as TGTGCCAGCAGCTCCGGGAGCGAGGATACGCAGTATTTT. Translating gives CASSSGSEDTQYF.

This clone showed up just a few times. The rearrangement joins TRBV5-1 to TRBJ1-2, with TRBD1 identical over 7 bases. J lost 3 bases, V lost 0 bases, and 2 bases had no gene match. Germline V gene data show CDR1 as SGHRS and CDR2 as YFSETQ. The CDR3 has 14 amino acids. The CDR3 spells CASSLGQGDYGYTF. In DNA form, the CDR3 reads TGCGCCAGCAGCTTGGGACAGGGAGACTATGGCTACACCTTC.

This sequence joins TRBV30 and TRBJ1-1, with 8 bases lining up with TRBD1. The V and J ends lost 4 bases and 7 bases, in that order; junction bases with no gene match: 8. The CDR3 contains 13 residues. Germline CDR1 and CDR2: GTSNPN and SVGIG (reference sequence). Here the CDR3 DNA reads TGTGCCTGGACCATTGGACAGGGAGATGAAGCTTTCTTT. As protein: CAWTIGQGDEAFF.

V and J are TRBV6-6 and TRBJ1-1, with unresolved D. This CDR3 is 13 amino acids long. In germline, CDR1 is MNHNY, CDR2 SVGAGI (reference sequence). Between the trimmed V and J ends, which lost 8 bases and 1 base, there was a span of 11 bases. The CDR3 spells CASGEPGNTEAFF. Written as DNA, the CDR3 is TGTGCCAGCGGGGAGCCAGGGAACACTGAAGCTTTCTTT.

This clone was seen a few times. The chain combines TRBV28 with TRBJ2-3; D unclear. The CDR3 is 14 amino acids. CDR1 is MDHEN, CDR2 SYDVKM, per germline. V lost 3 bases, J lost 2 bases, and 9 bases lay in between. This CDR3 reads CASSLTTNTDTQYF. In nucleotides, the CDR3 is TGTGCCAGCAGTTTGACCACTAACACAGATACGCAGTATTTT.

The chain carries TRBV11-2 and TRBJ2-3, with D hard to call. The CDR3 is 15 residues long. Trimming took off 0 bases at V and 0 bases at J, with 7 bases between the two ends. CDR1 is SGHAT, CDR2 FQNNGV, per germline. DNA of the CDR3: TGTGCCAGCAGCTTAGATCGGTTTAGCACAGATACGCAGTATTTT. Encoded protein: CASSLDRFSTDTQYF.

CDR3 protein: CASSQEGPMGPPQETQYF. The CDR3 DNA is TGCGCCAGCAGCCAAGAAGGCCCTATGGGCCCCCCCCAAGAGACCCAGTACTTC. The rearrangement uses TRBV4-1 and TRBJ2-5; D is unresolved. This CDR3 contains 18 residues. Germline V gene lookup returns CDR1 MGHRA and CDR2 YSYEKL. The V gene lost 0 bases and the J gene lost 1 base, with 18 bases spanning the gap.

V and J are TRBV10-3 and TRBJ2-3; 8 bases fit TRBD2. Germline lookup yields CDR1 ENHRY and CDR2 SYGVKD. This CDR3 region has 15 residues. J gave up 6 bases and V 3 bases, and 8 bases lay outside the gene matches. The CDR3: CAISDFPGGGDTQYF. CDR3 bases: TGTGCCATCAGTGATTTCCCGGGCGGGGGGGATACGCAGTATTTT.

The chain links TRBV5-6 to TRBJ2-5, with TRBD1 as a possible D gene (5 bases). The J call may be mistaken, given a closer DNA end match to TRBJ2-7. In germline, CDR1 is SGHDT, CDR2 YYEEEE. The CDR3 has 14 amino acids. CDR3 in amino acids: CASSLRVIGNEQYF. The CDR3 region has the DNA TGTGCCAGCAGCCTCAGGGTAATCGGCAACGAGCAGTACTTC.

The chain is built from TRBV4-3 and TRBJ2-6; a possible D gene is TRBD2 (5 bases). Trimming shortened V by 1 base and J by 1 base, and 8 bases separated the two germline ends. Per germline, CDR1 LGHNA and CDR2 YSLEER. The CDR3 sequence is 16 residues long. CDR3: CASSQASGSGANVLTF. In DNA, the CDR3 is TGCGCCAGCAGCCAAGCGTCGGGATCTGGGGCCAACGTCCTGACTTTC.